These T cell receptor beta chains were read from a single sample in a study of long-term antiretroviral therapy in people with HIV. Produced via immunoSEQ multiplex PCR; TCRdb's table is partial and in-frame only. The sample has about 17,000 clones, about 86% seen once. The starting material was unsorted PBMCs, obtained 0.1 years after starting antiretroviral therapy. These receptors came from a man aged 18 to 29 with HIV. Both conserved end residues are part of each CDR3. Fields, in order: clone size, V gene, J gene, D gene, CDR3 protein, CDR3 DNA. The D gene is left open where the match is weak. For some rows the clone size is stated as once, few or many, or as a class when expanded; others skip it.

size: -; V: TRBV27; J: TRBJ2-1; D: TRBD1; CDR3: CASSDRGPYNEQFF; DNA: TGTGCCAGCAGCGACAGGGGGCCCTACAATGAGCAGTTCTTC
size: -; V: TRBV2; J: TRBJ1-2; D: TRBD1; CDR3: CASSDPPGQGSYGYTF; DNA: TGTGCCAGCAGTGATCCTCCGGGACAGGGGTCCTATGGCTACACCTTC
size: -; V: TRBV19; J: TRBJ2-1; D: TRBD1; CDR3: CASSIDRAPYNEQFF; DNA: TGTGCCAGTAGTATCGACAGGGCGCCCTACAATGAGCAGTTCTTC
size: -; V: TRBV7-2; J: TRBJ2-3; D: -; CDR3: CASSQRTPGDTQYF; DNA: TGTGCCAGCAGCCAAAGGACTCCAGGTGATACGCAGTATTTT
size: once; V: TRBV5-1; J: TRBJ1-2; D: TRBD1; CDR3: CASSLATGGRSGYTF; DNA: TGCGCCAGCAGCTTGGCCACAGGGGGACGGAGTGGCTACACCTTC
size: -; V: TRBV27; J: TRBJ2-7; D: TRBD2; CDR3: CASRKLAASSYEQYF; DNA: TGTGCCAGCCGCAAACTAGCGGCTAGCTCCTACGAGCAGTACTTC
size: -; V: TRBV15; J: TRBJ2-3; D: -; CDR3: CATSGRDSYTDTQYF; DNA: TGTGCCACCAGCGGGCGGGACAGCTACACAGATACGCAGTATTTT
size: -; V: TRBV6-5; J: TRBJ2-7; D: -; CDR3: CASSYFTSRGHEQYF; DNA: TGTGCCAGCAGTTATTTCACTAGCAGGGGCCACGAGCAGTACTTC
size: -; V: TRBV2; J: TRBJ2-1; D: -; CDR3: CASTSRSPLEVGEQFF; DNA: TGTGCCAGCACCTCCCGTAGCCCCTTGGAAGTCGGTGAGCAGTTCTTC
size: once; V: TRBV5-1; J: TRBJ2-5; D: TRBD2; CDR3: CASSLASGGAETQYF; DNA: TGCGCCAGCAGCTTGGCTAGCGGGGGGGCAGAGACCCAGTACTTC
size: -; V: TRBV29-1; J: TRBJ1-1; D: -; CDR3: CSAPGGGEAFF; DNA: TGCAGCGCCCCCGGGGGGGGTGAAGCTTTCTTT
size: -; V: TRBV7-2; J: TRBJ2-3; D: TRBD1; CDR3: CASSWLTGGRDTQYF; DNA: TGTGCCAGCAGCTGGTTGACAGGGGGCAGGGATACGCAGTATTTT
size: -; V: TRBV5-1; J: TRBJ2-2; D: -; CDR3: CASSLDSAGGNTGELFF; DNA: TGCGCCAGCAGCTTGGACAGCGCCGGGGGGAACACCGGGGAGCTGTTTTTT
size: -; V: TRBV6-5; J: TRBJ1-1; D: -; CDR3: CASSYSSRRGTEAFF; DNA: TGTGCCAGCAGTTACTCGAGCAGAAGGGGCACTGAAGCTTTCTTT
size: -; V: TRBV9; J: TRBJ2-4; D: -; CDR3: CASSPSGSHIQYF; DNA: TGTGCCAGCAGCCCCTCCGGGAGTCACATTCAGTACTTC
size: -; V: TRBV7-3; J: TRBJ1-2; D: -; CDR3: CASSLKAYRGYTF; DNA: TGTGCCAGCAGCTTGAAGGCCTATCGTGGCTACACCTTC
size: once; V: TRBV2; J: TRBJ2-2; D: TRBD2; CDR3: CASRVGNGRAGGELFF; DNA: TGTGCCAGCAGGGTTGGGAACGGGAGGGCCGGCGGGGAGCTGTTTTTT
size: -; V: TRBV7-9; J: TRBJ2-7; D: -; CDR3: CASSQDGTSYEQYF; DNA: TGTGCCAGCAGCCAGGACGGTACCTCCTACGAGCAGTACTTC
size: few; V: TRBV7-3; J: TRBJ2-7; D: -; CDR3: CASSFKDGYEQYF; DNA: TGTGCCAGCAGCTTCAAAGACGGCTACGAGCAGTACTTC
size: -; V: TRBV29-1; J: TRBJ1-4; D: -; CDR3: CSVGNRPGGEKLFF; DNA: TGCAGCGTTGGGAACCGGCCGGGTGGGGAAAAACTGTTTTTT
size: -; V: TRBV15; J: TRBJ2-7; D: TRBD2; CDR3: CATSRGLAVGEQYF; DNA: TGTGCCACCAGCAGGGGACTAGCCGTGGGTGAGCAGTACTTC
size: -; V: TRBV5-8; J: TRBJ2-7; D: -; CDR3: CASQPTADYTYEQYF; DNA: TGTGCCAGCCAACCGACGGCGGACTATACCTACGAGCAGTACTTC
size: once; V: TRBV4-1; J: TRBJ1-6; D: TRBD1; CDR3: CASSQGGATGDSNSPLHF; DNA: TGCGCCAGCAGCCAAGGGGGAGCGACAGGGGATAGTAATTCACCCCTCCACTTT
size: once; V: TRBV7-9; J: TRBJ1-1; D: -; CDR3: CASSSGRKAFF; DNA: TGTGCCAGCAGCTCGGGCCGAAAAGCTTTCTTT
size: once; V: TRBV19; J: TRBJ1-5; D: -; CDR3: CASSIFGGKSNQPQHF; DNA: TGTGCCAGTAGTATCTTCGGGGGCAAGAGCAATCAGCCCCAGCATTTT
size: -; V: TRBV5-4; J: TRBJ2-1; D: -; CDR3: CASSLEPDDEQFF; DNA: TGTGCCAGCAGCTTGGAACCGGACGATGAGCAGTTCTTC
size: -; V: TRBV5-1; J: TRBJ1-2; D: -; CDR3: CASSPEFLGSYGYTF; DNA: TGCGCCAGCAGCCCCGAATTCCTCGGGTCCTATGGCTACACCTTC
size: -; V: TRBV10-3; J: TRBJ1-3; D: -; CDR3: CAIRGAAGNTIYF; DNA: TGTGCCATCAGGGGGGCAGCTGGAAACACCATATATTTT
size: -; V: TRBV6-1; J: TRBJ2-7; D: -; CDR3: CASSDWLEGDNLQYF; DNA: TGTGCCAGCAGTGATTGGTTGGAGGGAGACAATCTGCAGTACTTC
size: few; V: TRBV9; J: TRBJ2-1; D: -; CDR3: CASSVGGGPGSEQFF; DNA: TGTGCCAGCAGCGTAGGGGGGGGGCCAGGAAGTGAGCAGTTCTTC
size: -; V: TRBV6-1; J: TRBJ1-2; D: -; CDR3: CASSPLGRFGTF; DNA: TGTGCCAGCAGTCCGCTAGGAAGGTTTGGCACCTTC
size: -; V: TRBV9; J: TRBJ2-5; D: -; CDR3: CASSFGTEGETQYF; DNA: TGTGCCAGCAGCTTCGGGACGGAAGGGGAGACCCAGTACTTC
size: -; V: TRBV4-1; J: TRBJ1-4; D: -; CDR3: CASSGRGGEKLFF; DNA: TGCGCCAGCAGTGGCAGGGGTGGGGAAAAACTGTTTTTT
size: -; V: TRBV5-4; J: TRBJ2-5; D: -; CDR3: CASKGRWGETQYF; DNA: TGTGCCAGCAAAGGGCGATGGGGAGAGACCCAGTACTTC
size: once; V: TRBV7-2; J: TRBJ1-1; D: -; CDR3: CASSLVISIGAVNTEAFF; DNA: TGTGCCAGCAGCTTAGTCATATCCATAGGGGCTGTGAACACTGAAGCTTTCTTT
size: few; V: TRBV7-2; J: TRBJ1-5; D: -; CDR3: CASSLGGLLQPQHF; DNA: TGTGCCAGCAGCTTGGGCGGTCTACTCCAGCCCCAGCATTTT
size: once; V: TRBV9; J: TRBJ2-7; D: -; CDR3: CASSSKWGTNEQYF; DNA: TGTGCCAGCAGCTCTAAATGGGGGACCAACGAGCAGTACTTC
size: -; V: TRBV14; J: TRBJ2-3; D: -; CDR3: CASSHLTGAGDTQYF; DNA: TGTGCCAGCAGCCACCTAACGGGGGCAGGAGATACGCAGTATTTT
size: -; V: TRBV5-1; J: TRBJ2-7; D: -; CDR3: CASSLTGFVYEQYF; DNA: TGCGCCAGCAGCTTAACCGGGTTCGTCTACGAGCAGTACTTC
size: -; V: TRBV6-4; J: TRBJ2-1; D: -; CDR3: CASSDRWGGNEQFF; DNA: TGTGCCAGCAGTGATAGGTGGGGAGGCAATGAGCAGTTCTTC
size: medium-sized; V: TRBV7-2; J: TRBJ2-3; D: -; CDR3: CASSSRTSKTDTQYF; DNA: TGTGCCAGCAGCTCCCGGACCTCCAAGACGGATACGCAGTATTTT
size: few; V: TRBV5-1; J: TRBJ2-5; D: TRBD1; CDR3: CASSLGAGGRQETQYF; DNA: TGCGCCAGCAGCTTAGGGGCAGGGGGCCGACAAGAGACCCAGTACTTC
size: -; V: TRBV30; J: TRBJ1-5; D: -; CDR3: CAWSNPRSNQPQHF; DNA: TGTGCCTGGAGTAACCCTAGGAGCAATCAGCCCCAGCATTTT
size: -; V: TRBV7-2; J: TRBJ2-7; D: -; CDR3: CASSSARLQGNEQYF; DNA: TGTGCCAGCAGCTCGGCCAGGTTACAGGGAAACGAGCAGTACTTC
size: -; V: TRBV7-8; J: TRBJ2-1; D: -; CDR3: CASSLGTINEQFF; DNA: TGTGCCAGCAGCCTCGGGACAATCAATGAGCAGTTCTTC
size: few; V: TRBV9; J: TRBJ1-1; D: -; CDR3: CASSVAGNTEAFF; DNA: TGTGCCAGCAGCGTAGCAGGTAACACTGAAGCTTTCTTT
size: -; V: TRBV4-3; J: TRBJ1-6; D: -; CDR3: CASSRTGGSNSPLHF; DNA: TGCGCCAGCAGCCGAACGGGAGGGAGTAATTCACCCCTCCACTTT
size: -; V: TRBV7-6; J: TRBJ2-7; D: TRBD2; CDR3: CASSPESGTYEQYF; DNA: TGTGCCAGCAGCCCCGAGAGCGGGACCTACGAGCAGTACTTC
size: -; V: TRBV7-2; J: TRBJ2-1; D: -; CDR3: CASSLGRANEQFF; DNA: TGTGCCAGCAGCCTGGGGAGAGCCAATGAGCAGTTCTTC
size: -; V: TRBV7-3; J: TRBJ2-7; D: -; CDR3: CASSTGEQYF; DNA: TGTGCCAGCAGCACCGGAGAGCAGTACTTC
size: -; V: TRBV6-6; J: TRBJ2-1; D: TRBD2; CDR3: CASSYSTSGGAREQFF; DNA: TGTGCCAGCAGTTACTCGACTAGCGGGGGGGCAAGGGAGCAGTTCTTC
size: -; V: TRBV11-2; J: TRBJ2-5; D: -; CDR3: CASSLAPGETQYF; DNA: TGTGCCAGCAGCTTAGCGCCGGGAGAGACCCAGTACTTC
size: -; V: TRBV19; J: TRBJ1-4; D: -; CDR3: CASSGQGGEKLFF; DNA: TGTGCCAGTAGTGGCCAGGGTGGGGAAAAACTGTTTTTT
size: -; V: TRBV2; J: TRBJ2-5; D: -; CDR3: CASIEGRETQYF; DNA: TGTGCCAGCATCGAGGGGCGAGAGACCCAGTACTTC
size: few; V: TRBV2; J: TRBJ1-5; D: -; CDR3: CASVQDGLGDQPQHF; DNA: TGTGCCAGCGTACAGGACGGGCTCGGTGATCAGCCCCAGCATTTT
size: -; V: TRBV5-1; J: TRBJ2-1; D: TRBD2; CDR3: CASSLFASGYNEQFF; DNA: TGCGCCAGCAGCTTGTTTGCTAGCGGGTACAATGAGCAGTTCTTC
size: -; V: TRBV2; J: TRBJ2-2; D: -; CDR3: CASSVVETGELFF; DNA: TGTGCCAGCAGCGTCGTGGAGACCGGGGAGCTGTTTTTT